This paragraph covers one TCR beta chain sequence. Its antigen is not known. Prior autoimmune disease or systemic immunosuppression barred patients. The data originate from a study of OX40 agonist ivuxolimab in advanced cancers. Broader study findings: CD4+ and CD8+ T cells in blood underwent clonal expansion by week 6 at 0.1 to 3.0 mg/kg. With doses of 0.1-3.0 mg/kg, partial responders showed among the lowest clonal expansion.

The CDR3 totals 13 residues. Germline V gives CDR1 MNHNY, CDR2 SVGAGI (reference sequence). V lost 2 bases to trimming and J lost 4 bases, with 6 bases between them. Here immunoSEQ multiplex PCR was the method, and the copy in TCRdb shows in-frame clones only, minus some. The data show roughly 43,000 clones, around 89% seen once. The chain joins TRBV6-6 to TRBJ1-5, with D unresolved. The sample in question was CD4+ or CD8+ T cells sorted from blood, obtained in a trial of the OX40 agonist ivuxolimab. This TCR derives from an adult with an advanced solid tumor such as melanoma, head and neck, liver or kidney cancer. CDR3 bases: TGTGCCAGCAGTTACGATCGGAATCAGCCCCAGCATTTT. Translation: CASSYDRNQPQHF.